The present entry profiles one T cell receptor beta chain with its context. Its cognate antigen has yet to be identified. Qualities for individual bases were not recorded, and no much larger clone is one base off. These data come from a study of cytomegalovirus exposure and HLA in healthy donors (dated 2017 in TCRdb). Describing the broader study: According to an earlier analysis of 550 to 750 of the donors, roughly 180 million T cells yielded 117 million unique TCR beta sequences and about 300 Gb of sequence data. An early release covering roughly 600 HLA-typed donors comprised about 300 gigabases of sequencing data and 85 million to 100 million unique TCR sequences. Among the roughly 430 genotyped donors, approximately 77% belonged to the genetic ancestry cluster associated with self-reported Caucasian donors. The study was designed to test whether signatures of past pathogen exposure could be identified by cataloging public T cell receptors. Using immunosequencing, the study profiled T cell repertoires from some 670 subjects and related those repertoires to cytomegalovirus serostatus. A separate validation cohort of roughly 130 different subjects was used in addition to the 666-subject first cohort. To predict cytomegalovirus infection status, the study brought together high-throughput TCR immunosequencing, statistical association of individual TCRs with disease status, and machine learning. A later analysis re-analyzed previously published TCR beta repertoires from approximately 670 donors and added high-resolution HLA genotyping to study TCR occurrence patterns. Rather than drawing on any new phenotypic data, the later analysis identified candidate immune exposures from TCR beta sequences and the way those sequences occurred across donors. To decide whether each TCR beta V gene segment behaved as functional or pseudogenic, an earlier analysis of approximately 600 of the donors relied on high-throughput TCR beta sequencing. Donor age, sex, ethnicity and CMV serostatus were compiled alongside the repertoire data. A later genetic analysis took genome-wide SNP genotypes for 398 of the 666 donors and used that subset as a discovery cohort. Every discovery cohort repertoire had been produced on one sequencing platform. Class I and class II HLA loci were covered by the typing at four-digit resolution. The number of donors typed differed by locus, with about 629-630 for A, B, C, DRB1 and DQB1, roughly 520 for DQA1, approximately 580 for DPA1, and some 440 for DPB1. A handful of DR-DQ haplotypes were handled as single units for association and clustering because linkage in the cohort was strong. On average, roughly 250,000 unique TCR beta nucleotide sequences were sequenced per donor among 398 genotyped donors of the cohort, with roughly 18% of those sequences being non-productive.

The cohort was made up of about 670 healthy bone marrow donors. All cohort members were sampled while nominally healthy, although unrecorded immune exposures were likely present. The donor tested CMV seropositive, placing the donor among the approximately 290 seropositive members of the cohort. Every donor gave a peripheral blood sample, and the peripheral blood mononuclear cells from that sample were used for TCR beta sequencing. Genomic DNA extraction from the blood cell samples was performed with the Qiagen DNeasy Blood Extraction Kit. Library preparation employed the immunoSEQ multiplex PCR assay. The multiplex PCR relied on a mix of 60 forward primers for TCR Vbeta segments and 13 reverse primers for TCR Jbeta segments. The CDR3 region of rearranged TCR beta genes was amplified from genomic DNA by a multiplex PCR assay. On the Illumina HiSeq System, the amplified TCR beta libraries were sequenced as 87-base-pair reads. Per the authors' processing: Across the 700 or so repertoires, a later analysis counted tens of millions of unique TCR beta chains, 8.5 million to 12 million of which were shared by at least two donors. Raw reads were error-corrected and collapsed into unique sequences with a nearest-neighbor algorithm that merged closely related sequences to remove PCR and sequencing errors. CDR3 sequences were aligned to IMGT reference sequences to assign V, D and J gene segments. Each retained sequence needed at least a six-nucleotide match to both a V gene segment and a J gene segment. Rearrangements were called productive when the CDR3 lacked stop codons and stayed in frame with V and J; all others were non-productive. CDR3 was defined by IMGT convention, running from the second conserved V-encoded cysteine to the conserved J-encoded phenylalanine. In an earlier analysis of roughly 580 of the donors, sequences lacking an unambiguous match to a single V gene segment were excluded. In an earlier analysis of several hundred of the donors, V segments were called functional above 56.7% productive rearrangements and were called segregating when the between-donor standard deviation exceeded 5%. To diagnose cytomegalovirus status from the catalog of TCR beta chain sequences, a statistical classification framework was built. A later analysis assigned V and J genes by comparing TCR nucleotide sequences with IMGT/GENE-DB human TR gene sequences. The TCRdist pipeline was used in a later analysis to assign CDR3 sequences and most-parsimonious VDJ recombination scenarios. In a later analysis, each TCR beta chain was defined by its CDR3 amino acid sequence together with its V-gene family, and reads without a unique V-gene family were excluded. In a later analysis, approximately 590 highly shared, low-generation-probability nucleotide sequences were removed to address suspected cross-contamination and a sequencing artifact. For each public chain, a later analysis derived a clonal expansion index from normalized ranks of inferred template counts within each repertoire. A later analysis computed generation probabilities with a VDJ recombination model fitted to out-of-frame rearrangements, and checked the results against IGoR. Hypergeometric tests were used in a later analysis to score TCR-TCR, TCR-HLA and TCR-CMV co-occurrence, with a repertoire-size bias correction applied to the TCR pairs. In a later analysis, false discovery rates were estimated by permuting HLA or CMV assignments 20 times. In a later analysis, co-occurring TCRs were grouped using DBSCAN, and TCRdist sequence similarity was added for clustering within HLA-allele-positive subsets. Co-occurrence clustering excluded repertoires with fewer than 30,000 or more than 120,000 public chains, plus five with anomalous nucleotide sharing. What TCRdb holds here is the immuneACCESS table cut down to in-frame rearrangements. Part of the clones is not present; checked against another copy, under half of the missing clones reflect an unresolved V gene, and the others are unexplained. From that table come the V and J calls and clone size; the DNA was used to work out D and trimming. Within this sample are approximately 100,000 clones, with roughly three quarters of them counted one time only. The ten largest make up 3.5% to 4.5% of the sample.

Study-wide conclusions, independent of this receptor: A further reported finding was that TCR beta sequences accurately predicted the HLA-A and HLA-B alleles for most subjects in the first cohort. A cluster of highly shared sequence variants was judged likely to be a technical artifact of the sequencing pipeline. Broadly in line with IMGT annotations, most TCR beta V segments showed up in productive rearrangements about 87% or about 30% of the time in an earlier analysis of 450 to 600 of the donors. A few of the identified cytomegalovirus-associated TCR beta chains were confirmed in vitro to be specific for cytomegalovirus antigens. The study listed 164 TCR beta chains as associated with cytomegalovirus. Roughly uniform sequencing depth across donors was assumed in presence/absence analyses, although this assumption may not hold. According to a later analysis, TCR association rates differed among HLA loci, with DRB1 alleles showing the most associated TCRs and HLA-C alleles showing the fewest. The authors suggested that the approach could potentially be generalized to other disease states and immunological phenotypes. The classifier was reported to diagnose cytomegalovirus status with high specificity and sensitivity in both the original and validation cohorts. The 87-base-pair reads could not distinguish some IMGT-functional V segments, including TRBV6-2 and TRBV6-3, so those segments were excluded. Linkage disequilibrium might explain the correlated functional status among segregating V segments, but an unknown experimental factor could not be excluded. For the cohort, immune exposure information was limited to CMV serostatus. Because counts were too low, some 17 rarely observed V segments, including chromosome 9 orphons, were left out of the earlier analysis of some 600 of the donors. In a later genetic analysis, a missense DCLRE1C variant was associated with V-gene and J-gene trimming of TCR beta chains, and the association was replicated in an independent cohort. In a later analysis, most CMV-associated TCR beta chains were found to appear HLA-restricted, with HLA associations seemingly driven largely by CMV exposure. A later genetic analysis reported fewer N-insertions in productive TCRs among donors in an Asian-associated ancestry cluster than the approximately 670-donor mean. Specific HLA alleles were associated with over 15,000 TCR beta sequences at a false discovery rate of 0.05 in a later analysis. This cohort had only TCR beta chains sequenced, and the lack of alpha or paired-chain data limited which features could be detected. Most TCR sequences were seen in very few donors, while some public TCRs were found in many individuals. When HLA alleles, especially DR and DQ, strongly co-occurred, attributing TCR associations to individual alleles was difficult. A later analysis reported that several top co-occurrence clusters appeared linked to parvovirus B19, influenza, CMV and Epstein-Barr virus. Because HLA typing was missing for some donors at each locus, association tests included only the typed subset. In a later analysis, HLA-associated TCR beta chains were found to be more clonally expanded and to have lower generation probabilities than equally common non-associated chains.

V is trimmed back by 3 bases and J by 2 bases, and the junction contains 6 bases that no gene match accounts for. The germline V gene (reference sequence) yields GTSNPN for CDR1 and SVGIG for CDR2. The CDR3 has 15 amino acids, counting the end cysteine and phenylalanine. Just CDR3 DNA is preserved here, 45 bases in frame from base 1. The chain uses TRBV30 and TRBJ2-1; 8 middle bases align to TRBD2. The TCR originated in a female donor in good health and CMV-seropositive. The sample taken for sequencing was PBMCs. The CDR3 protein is CAWSLGLGTYNEQFF. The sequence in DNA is TGTGCCTGGAGCCTGGGACTAGGGACCTACAATGAGCAGTTCTTC.